This TCR beta chain is drawn from a study of monozygotic twins with inflammatory bowel disease. Study results and caveats: IBD patients shared fewer clonotypes with other individuals than healthy twins, especially patients with disease activity signs. No repertoire similarity difference was seen between concordant and discordant twins; power was possibly limited.

Germline loops: CDR1 SGHRS, CDR2 YFSETQ. CDR3 length: 18 residues. On this clonotype itself: Its matching antigen is unknown.

Each UMI harboured a 6-nucleotide sample barcode and was appended via template switching. Two nested PCRs, run for around 15 and 10 cycles, were applied to TCRalpha and TCRbeta cDNA. Each CDR3 protein gets one entry in TCRdb, which reprocessed the 5' RACE reads and gives no DNA. This sample's table has 93,000 or so distinct CDR3 sequences. The chain is built from TRBV5-1 and TRBJ1-6. The source material was blood. The receptor's source is a human donor with ulcerative colitis or Crohn's disease, or a healthy co-twin of an affected twin (not recorded which). CDR3: CASSLEVQGPSNFSPLHF.